The clone carrying this TCR beta chain was seen a handful of times. As yet, its antigen is unknown. This sample was taken from a study of early T cells in non-severe SARS-CoV-2 infection. Study results and limitations: Matches to VDJdb favored anti-spike CD8 responses and missed private and CD4 specificities.

Trimming cost V 5 bases and J 5 bases; bases outside gene matches: 8. This CDR3 region has 14 residues. Germline values: CDR1 MNHEY, CDR2 SMNVEV (reference sequence). Individual cDNA molecules each received unique molecular identifiers attached to them. TCRdb re-analysed the 5' RACE reads in MiXCR, keeping a single row per CDR3 protein. The repertoire holds approximately 20,000 distinct CDR3 sequences, with roughly 6.1% as singletons. This receptor was taken from an adult who was a healthcare worker with PCR-confirmed SARS-CoV-2 infection or an uninfected control (not recorded which). The source material was whole blood. This chain uses TRBV27 with TRBJ2-5; 7 bases are shared with TRBD2. Here the CDR3 DNA reads TGTGCCAGCAGTGGAAGAGCGGGATGGGAGACCCAGTACTTC. It encodes CASSGRAGWETQYF.